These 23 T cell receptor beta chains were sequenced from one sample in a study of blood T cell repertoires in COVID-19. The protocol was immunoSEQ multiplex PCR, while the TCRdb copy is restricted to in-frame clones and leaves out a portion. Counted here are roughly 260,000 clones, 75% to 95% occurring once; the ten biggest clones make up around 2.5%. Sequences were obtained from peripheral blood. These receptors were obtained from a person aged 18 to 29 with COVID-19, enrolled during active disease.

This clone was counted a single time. CDR3 nucleotide sequence: TGCGCCAGCAGCCAAGAATTTGCGGGAGCCGGGGCCAATGAGCAGTTCTTC. Protein sequence: CASSQEFAGAGANEQFF. The chain joins TRBV4-1 to TRBJ2-1; 7 bases line up with TRBD2. CDR1 MGHRA and CDR2 YSYEKL come from the germline V gene. J gave up 6 bases and V 0 bases, and 11 bases lay outside the gene matches. The CDR3 length is 17 residues.

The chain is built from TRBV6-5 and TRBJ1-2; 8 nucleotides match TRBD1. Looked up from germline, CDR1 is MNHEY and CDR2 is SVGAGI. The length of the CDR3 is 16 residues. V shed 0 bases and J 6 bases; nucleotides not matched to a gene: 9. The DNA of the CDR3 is TGTGCCAGCAGTTACTCCCCCGGGACAGGCCCAAATGGCTACACCTTC. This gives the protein CASSYSPGTGPNGYTF.

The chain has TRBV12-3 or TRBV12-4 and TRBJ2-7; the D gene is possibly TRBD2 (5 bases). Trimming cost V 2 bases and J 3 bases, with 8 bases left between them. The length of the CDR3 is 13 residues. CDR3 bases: TGTGCCAGCAGTTTACAGCGGTTCTACGAGCAGTACTTC. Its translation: CASSLQRFYEQYF.

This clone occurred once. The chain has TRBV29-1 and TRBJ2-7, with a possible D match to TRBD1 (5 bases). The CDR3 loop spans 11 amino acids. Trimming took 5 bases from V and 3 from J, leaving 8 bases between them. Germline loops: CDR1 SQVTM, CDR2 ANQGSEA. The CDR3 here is CSVTTVYEQYF. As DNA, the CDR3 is TGCAGCGTTACGACAGTCTACGAGCAGTACTTC.

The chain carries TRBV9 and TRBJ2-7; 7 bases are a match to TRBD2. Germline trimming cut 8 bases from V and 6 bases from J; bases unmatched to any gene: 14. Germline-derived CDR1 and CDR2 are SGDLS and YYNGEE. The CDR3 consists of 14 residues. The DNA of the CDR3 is TGTGCCAGTTCGGGGAGGGGAATTGAGTCCGAGCAGTACTTC. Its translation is CASSGRGIESEQYF.

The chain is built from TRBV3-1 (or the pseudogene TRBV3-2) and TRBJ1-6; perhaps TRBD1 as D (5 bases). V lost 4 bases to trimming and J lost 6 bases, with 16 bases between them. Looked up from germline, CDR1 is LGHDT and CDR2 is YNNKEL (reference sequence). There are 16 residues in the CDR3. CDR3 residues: CASSPDNLGFNSPLHF. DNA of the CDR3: TGTGCCAGCAGCCCGGACAATCTAGGATTTAATTCACCCCTCCACTTT.

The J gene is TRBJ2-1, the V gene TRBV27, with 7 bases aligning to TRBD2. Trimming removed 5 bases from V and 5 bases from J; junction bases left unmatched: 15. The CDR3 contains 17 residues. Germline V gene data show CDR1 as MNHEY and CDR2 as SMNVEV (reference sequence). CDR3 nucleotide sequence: TGTGCCAGCAGTCCCCCCTTCGGGGGAGGGCCCGACAATGAGCAGTTCTTC. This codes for CASSPPFGGGPDNEQFF.

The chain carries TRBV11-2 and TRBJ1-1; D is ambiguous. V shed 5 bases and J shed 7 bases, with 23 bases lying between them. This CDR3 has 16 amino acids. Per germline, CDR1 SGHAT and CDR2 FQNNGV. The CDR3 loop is CASSPRGLGPNDEAFF. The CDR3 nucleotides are TGTGCCAGCAGCCCGAGAGGGCTCGGGCCGAACGATGAAGCTTTCTTT.

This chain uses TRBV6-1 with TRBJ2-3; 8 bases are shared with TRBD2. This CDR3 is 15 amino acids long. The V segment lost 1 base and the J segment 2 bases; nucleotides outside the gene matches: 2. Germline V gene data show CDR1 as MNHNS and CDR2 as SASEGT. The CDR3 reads CASSEGTSHTDTQYF. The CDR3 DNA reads TGTGCCAGCAGTGAAGGGACTAGCCACACAGATACGCAGTATTTT.

For the CDR3, the DNA is TGTGCCAGCAGTTACTCGATTTTGGGCAGGCTAAGCGAGCAGTACTTC. Amino acid sequence: CASSYSILGRLSEQYF. This chain uses TRBV6-5 with TRBJ2-7; D remains ambiguous. Per the germline V gene, CDR1 is MNHEY and CDR2 is SVGAGI. The CDR3 extends over 16 amino acids. Deletions cut 0 bases from V and 6 bases from J, with 18 bases between.

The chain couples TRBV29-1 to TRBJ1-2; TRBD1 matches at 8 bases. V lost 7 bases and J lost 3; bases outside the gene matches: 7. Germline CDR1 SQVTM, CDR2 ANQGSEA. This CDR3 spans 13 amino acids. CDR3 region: CSASTGVDYGYTF. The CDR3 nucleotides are TGCAGCGCATCGACAGGGGTAGACTATGGCTACACCTTC.

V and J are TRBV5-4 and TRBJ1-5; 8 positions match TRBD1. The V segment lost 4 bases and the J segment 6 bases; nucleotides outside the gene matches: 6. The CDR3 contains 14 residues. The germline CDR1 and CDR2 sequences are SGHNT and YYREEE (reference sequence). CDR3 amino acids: CASSLQGASQPQHF. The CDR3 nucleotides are TGTGCCAGCAGCCTGCAGGGGGCCAGTCAGCCCCAGCATTTT.

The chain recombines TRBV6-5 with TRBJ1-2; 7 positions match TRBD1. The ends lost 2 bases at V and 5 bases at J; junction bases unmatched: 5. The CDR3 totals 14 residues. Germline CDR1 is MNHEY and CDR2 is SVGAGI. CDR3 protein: CASSYHRGDYGYTF. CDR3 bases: TGTGCCAGCAGTTACCACAGGGGCGATTATGGCTACACCTTC.

CDR3 protein: CASSSGSLPYEQYF. In DNA form, the CDR3 reads TGTGCCAGCAGCTCCGGGAGTCTTCCCTACGAGCAGTACTTC. The V gene is TRBV5-4, the J gene TRBJ2-7; D is possibly TRBD2 (6 bases). Looked up from germline, CDR1 is SGHNT and CDR2 is YYREEE (reference sequence). V lost 3 bases, J lost 2 bases, and 12 bases lay in between. The CDR3 extends over 14 amino acids. Variable domain in full (rest from reference TRBV5-4 and TRBJ2-7): ETGVTQSPTHLIKTRGQQVTLRCSSQSGHNTVSWYQQALGQGPQFIFQYYREEENGRGNFPPRFSGLQFPNYSSELNVNALELDDSALYLCASSSGSLPYEQYFGPGTRLTVT.

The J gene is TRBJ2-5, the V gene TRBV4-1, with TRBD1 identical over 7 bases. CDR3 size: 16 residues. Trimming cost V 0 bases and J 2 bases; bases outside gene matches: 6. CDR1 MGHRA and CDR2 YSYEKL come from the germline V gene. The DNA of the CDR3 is TGCGCCAGCAGCCAAGAAGGGACAGTGGTTCAAGAGACCCAGTACTTC. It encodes CASSQEGTVVQETQYF.

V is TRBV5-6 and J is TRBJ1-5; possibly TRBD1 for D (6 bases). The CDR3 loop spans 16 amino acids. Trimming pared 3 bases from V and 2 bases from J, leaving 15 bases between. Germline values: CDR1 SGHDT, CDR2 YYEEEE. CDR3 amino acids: CASSSRQVSGNQPQHF. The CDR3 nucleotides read TGTGCCAGCAGCTCCCGACAGGTATCAGGCAATCAGCCCCAGCATTTT.

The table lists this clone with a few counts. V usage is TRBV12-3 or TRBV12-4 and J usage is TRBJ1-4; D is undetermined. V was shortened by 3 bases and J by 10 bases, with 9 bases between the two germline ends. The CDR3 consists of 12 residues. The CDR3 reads CASSFPLGKLFF. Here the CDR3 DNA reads TGTGCCAGCAGTTTCCCTCTCGGAAAACTGTTTTTT.

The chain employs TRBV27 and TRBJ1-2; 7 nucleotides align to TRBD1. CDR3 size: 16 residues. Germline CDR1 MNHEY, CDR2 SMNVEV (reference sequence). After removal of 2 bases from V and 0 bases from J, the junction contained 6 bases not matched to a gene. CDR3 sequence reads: CASSLRDSPSNYGYTF. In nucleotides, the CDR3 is TGTGCCAGCAGTTTAAGGGACAGTCCCTCTAACTATGGCTACACCTTC.

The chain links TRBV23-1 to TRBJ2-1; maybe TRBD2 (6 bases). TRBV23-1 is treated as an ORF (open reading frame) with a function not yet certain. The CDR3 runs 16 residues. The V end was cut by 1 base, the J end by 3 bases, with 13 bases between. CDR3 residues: CASSQFRRVGYNEQFF. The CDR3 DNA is TGCGCCAGCAGTCAATTTCGGAGGGTTGGCTACAATGAGCAGTTCTTC.

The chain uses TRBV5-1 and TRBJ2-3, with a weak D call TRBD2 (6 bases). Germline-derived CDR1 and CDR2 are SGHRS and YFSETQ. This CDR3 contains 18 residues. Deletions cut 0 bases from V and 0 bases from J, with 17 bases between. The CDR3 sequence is CASSLAGLRAPSTDTQYF. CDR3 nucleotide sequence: TGCGCCAGCAGCTTGGCGGGACTCCGAGCCCCTAGCACAGATACGCAGTATTTT. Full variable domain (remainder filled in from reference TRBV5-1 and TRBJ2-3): KAGVTQTPRYLIKTRGQQVTLSCSPISGHRSVSWYQQTPGQGLQFLFEYFSETQRNKGNFPGRFSGRQFSNSRSEMNVSTLELGDSALYLCASSLAGLRAPSTDTQYFGPGTRLTVL.

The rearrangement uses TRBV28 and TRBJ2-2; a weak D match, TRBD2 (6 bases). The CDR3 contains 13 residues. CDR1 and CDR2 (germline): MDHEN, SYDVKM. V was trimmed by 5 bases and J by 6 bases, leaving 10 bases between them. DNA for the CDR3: TGTGCCAGCAGTCCCGGCGGGGCCGGGGAGCTGTTTTTT. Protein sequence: CASSPGGAGELFF.

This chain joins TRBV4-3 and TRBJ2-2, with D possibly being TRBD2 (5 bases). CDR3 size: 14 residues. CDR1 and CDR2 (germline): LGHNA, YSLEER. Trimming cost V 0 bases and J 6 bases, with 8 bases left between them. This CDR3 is CASSQDGVPGELFF. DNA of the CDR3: TGCGCCAGCAGCCAAGACGGGGTCCCCGGGGAGCTGTTTTTT.

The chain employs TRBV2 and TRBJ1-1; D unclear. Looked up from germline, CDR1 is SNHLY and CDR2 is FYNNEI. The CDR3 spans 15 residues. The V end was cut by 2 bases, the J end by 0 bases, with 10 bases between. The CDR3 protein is CASSEPGLLNTEAFF. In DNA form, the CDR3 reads TGTGCCAGCAGTGAACCAGGACTTTTGAACACTGAAGCTTTCTTT. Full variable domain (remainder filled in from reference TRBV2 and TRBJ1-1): EPEVTQTPSHQVTQMGQEVILRCVPISNHLYFYWYRQILGQKVEFLVSFYNNEISEKSEIFDDQFSVERPDGSNFTLKIRSTKLEDSAMYFCASSEPGLLNTEAFFGQGTRLTVV.